This TCR beta chain comes out of a study of T cells in tumors after PD-1 blockade. Study overall: Patients had no prior checkpoint blockade, systemic immunosuppressants, or anti-cancer therapy within 4 weeks. During anti-PD-1 treatment, some patients continued daily vismodegib 150 mg.

Points on this clone: What it recognizes is unknown.

The data were produced by immunoSEQ multiplex PCR, yet TCRdb's version contains in-frame clones alone and is incomplete. The sample lists tens of thousands of clones; 73% were seen once. V was shortened by 1 base and J by 2 bases, with 7 bases between the two germline ends. Germline V lookup: CDR1 SGHNT, CDR2 YENEEA. This CDR3 has 14 residues. Study-level points and caveats: Blood contained about 40% of the tumor's TCR clonotypes.

Source: PBMCs, taken after anti-PD-1 treatment. This receptor was obtained from a human donor with basal cell carcinoma. The J gene is TRBJ2-3, the V gene TRBV11-3, with a tentative D call TRBD1 (5 bases). The CDR3 loop is CASSLGRDTDTQYF. CDR3 sequence (DNA): TGTGCCAGCAGCTTAGGCAGGGACACAGATACGCAGTATTTT.